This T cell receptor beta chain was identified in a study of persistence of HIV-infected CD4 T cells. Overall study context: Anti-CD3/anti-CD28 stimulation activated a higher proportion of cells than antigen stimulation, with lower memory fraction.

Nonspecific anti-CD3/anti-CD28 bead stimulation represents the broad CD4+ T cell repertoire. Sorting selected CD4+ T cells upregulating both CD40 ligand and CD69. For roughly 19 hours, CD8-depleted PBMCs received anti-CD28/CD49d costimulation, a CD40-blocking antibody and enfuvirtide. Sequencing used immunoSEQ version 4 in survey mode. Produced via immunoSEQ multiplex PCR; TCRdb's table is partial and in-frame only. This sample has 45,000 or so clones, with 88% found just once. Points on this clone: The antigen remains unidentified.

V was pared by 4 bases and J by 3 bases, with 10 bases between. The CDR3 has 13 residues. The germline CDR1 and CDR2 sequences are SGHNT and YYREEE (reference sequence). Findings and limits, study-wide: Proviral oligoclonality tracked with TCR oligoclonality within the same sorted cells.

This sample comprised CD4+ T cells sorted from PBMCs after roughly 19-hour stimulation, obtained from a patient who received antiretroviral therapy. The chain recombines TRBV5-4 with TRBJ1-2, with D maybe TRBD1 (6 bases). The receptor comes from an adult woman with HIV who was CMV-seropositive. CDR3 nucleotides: TGTGCCAGCAGCCTAGGGGGAGACTATGGCTACACCTTC. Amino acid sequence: CASSLGGDYGYTF.